This T cell receptor beta chain is drawn from a study of blood T cell repertoires in COVID-19. Across the study: T cells, B-cell-depleted T cells, or PBMCs provided the cDNA or gDNA that served as material.

The germline gives CDR1 ENHRY, CDR2 SYGVKD. The ends were cut back, 7 bases at V and 5 bases at J, with 8 bases in the middle. The CDR3 is 11 amino acids. In the authors' workflow: Amplification of reference gene primers was used by the study to estimate nucleated cell counts. Assay: immunoSEQ multiplex PCR; the TCRdb copy retains only in-frame clones and omits some. That table furnishes V, J and clone size, whereas the DNA furnished D and trimming. The table records about 68,000 clones, about 85% of them present only once. This clone was seen only a few times. The clonotype comes from a woman between 50 and 59 years old with COVID-19, enrolled during active disease. The rearrangement links TRBV10-3 to TRBJ1-1; maybe TRBD1 (5 bases). Input material: peripheral blood. CDR3 in amino acids: CAIIRGTEAFF. The CDR3 DNA reads as TGTGCCATCATTAGGGGAACTGAAGCTTTCTTT.